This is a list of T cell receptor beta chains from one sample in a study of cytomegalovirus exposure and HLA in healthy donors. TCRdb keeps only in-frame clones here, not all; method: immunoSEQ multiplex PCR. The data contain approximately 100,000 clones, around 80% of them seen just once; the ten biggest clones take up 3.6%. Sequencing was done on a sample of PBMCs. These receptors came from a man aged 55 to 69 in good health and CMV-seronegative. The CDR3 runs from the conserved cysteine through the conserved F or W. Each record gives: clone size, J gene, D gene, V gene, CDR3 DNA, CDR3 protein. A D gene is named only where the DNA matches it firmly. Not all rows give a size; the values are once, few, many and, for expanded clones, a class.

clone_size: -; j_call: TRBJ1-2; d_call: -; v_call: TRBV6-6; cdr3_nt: TGTGCCACCGGGGGGAGCTATGGCTACACCTTC; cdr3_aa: CATGGSYGYTF
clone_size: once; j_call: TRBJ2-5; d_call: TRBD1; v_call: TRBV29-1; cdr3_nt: TGCAGCGTTGCAGGACAGGGGGGACTGAGGCAAGAGACCCAGTACTTC; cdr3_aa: CSVAGQGGLRQETQYF
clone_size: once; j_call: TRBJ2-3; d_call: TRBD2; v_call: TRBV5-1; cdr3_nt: TGCGCCAGCAGCTTTGGACTAGCGGGGGGTACTGGATCGCAGTATTTT; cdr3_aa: CASSFGLAGGTGSQYF
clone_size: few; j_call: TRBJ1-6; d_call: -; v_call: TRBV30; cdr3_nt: TGTGCCTGGAGTTGGGGCCAGGATAATTCACCCCTCCACTTT; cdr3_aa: CAWSWGQDNSPLHF
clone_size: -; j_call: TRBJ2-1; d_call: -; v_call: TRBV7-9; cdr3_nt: TGTGCCAGCAGCTCCAAGATCGGCAATGAGCAGTTCTTC; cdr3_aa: CASSSKIGNEQFF
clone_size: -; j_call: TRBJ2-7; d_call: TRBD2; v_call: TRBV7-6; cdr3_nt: TGTGCCAGCAGCTTCCCGACTAGCGGGGAAGGAGAGCAGTACTTC; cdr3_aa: CASSFPTSGEGEQYF
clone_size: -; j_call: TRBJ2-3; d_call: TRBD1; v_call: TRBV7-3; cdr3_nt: TGTGCCAGCAGCCCCAACGGACAGGGGTCTCCAGATACGCAGTATTTT; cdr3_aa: CASSPNGQGSPDTQYF
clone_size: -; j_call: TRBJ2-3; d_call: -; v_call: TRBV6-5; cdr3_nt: TGTGCCAGCAGCCAACGGACTAGCACAGATACGCAGTATTTT; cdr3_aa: CASSQRTSTDTQYF
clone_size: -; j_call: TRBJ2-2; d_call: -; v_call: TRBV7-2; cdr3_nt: TGTGCCAGCAGCCCAAAGGGGGCGAACACCGGGGAGCTGTTTTTT; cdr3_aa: CASSPKGANTGELFF
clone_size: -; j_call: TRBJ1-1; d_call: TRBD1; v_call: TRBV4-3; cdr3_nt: TGCGCCAGCAGCCCCCTAGGACAGGGGACTGAAGCTTTCTTT; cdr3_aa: CASSPLGQGTEAFF
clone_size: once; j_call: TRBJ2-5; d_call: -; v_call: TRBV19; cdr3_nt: TGTGCCAGCACGCTTAGCGGATATAAGACCCAGTACTTC; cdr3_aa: CASTLSGYKTQYF
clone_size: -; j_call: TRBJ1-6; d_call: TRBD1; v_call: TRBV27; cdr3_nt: TGTGCCAGCAGATACGCGGGACAGGACAATTCACCCCTCCACTTT; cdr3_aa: CASRYAGQDNSPLHF
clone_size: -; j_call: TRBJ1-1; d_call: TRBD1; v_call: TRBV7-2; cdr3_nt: TGTGCCAGCAACACGAACAGGGGCACTGAAGCTTTCTTT; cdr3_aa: CASNTNRGTEAFF
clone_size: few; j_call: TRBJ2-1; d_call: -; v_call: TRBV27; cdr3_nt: TGTGCCAGCAGCCCCGTCTCTGCCTCATCGACAACCTACAATGAGCAGTTCTTC; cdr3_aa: CASSPVSASSTTYNEQFF
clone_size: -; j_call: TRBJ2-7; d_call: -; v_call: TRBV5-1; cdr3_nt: TGCGCCAGCAGCTCGGGGGGCGAAGTGAGCTACGAGCAGTACTTC; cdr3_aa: CASSSGGEVSYEQYF
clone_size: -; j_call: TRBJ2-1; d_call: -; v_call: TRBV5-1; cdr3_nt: TGCGCCAGCAGCTTCGACACAGGGAACTACAATGAGCAGTTCTTC; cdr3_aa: CASSFDTGNYNEQFF
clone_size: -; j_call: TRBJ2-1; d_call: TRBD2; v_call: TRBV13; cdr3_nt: TGTGCCAGCAGCCCTACGATCGGGACTAGTGGGATTGAGCAGTTCTTC; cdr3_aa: CASSPTIGTSGIEQFF
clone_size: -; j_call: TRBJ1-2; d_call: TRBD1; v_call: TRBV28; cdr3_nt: TGTGCCAGCAGTCGCATCCCCTGGACAGGGGACTATGGCTACACCTTC; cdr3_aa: CASSRIPWTGDYGYTF
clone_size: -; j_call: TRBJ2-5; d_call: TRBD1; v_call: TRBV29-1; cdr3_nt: TGCAGCGGTTACAGGGGAGCGGAGACCCAGTACTTC; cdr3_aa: CSGYRGAETQYF
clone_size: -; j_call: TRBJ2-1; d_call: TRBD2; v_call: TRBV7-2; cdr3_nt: TGTGCCAGCAGCTTAGGTGGACTAGCTGGGGAGCAGTTCTTC; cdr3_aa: CASSLGGLAGEQFF
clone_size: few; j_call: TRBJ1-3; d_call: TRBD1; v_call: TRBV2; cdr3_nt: TGTGCCAGCAGTGAACTCTCTAGCAGGGGGCAGAGAAACACCATATATTTT; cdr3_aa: CASSELSSRGQRNTIYF
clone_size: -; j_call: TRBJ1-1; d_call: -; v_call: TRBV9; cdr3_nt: TGTGCCAGCAGCCTAAGCTTCCTGAACACTGAAGCTTTCTTT; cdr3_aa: CASSLSFLNTEAFF
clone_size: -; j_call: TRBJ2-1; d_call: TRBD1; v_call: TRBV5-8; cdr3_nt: TGTGCCAGCAGCTTGAAGGGGGCCGGATCCTACAATGAGCAGTTCTTC; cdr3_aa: CASSLKGAGSYNEQFF
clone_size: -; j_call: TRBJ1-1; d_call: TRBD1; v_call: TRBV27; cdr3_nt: TGTGCCAGCAGTTTATTGCCGGGACAGGAGACTGAAGCTTTCTTT; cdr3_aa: CASSLLPGQETEAFF
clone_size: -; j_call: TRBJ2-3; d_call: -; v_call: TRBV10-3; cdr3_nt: TGTGCCACTAGCGCCCCTAGCACAGATACGCAGTATTTT; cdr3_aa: CATSAPSTDTQYF
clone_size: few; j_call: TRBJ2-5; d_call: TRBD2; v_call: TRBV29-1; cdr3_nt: TGCAGCGTTGAAGCCCGCGGGGGGAACCAAGAGACCCAGTACTTC; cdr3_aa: CSVEARGGNQETQYF
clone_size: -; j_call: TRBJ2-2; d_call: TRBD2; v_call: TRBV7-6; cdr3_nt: TGTGCCAGCAGCCCATCCATAGCGGGGGGGACGAACACCGGGGAGCTGTTTTTT; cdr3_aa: CASSPSIAGGTNTGELFF
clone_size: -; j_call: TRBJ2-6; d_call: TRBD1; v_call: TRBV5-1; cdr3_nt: TGCGCCAGCAGCTTAGCAGGGGGTAACTCTGGGGCCAACGTCCTGACTTTC; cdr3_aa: CASSLAGGNSGANVLTF
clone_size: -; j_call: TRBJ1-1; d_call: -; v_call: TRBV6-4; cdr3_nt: TGTGCCAGCAGACAGGAGATCTACACTGAAGCTTTCTTT; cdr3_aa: CASRQEIYTEAFF
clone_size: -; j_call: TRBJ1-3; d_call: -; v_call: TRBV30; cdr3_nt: TGTGCCCGAGCAGGGATATCTGGAAACACCATATATTTT; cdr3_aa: CARAGISGNTIYF
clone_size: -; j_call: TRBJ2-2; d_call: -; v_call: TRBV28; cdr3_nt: TGTGCCAGCTCAGGGACCGGGGAGCTGTTTTTT; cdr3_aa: CASSGTGELFF
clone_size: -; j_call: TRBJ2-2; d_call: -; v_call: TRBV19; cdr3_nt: TGTGCCAGTAGTATAAGGAGTAGTGCCGGGACCGGGGAGCTGTTTTTT; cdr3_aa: CASSIRSSAGTGELFF
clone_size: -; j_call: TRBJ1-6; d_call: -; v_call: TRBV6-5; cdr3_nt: TGTGCCAGCAGTTACGAGACAAACTCACCCCTCCACTTT; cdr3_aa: CASSYETNSPLHF
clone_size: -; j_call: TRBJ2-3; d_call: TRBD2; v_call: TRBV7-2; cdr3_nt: TGTGCCAGCAGCTTATACCTAGCGGGGACCACCCCCACAGATACGCAGTATTTT; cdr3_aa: CASSLYLAGTTPTDTQYF